This T cell receptor beta chain is from a study of response to subunit inactivated influenza vaccine. Findings and caveats of the study: Authors suggested that a seasonal influenza vaccination recruits few new T cells each time.

This clonotype has a count of ten or more. Its target is unknown. Germline V lookup: CDR1 SQVTM, CDR2 ANQGSEA. V was pared by 7 bases and J by 2 bases, with 11 bases between. CDR3 length: 12 amino acids. TCRdb independently ran MiXCR on the RT-PCR reads; one entry per CDR3 protein. The sample holds about 800,000 distinct CDR3 sequences, approximately 21% seen once. Sequenced material: PBMCs from blood, taken around 5 days after vaccination. The rearrangement links TRBV29-1 to TRBJ2-5; tentative D call: TRBD2 (5 bases). This clonotype was sampled from a man between 45 and 60 years old who received an inactivated influenza vaccine. CDR3 sequence reads: CSADGVQETQYF. CDR3 nucleotides: TGCAGCGCTGACGGGGTACAAGAGACCCAGTACTTC. The entire variable domain, with the rest obtained from reference TRBV29-1 and TRBJ2-5, is as follows: SAVISQKPSRDICQRGTSLTIQCQVDSQVTMMFWYRQQPGQSLTLIATANQGSEATYESGFVIDKFPISRPNLTFSTLTVSNMSPEDSSIYLCSADGVQETQYFGPGTRLLVL.